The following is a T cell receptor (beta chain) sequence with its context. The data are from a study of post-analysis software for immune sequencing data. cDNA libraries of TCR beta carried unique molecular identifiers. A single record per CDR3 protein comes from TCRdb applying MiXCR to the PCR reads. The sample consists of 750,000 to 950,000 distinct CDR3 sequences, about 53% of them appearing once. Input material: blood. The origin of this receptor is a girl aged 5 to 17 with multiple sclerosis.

As DNA, the CDR3 is TGTGCCAGCAGTCGGGGGGATGAGTACACTGAAGCTTTCTTT. It codes for CASSRGDEYTEAFF. V and J are TRBV28 and TRBJ1-1; D may be TRBD1 (5 bases). Deletions cut 5 bases from V and 3 bases from J, with 13 bases between. The CDR3 has 14 amino acids. Germline V gene sequence: CDR1 MDHEN, CDR2 SYDVKM.